This entry concerns a single TCR beta chain. These data come from a study of blood T cell repertoires in COVID-19. Study-wide background: Both acute and convalescent COVID-19 samples were obtained from the United States, Italy and Spain. PBMCs, B-cell-depleted T cells, or T cells provided the cDNA or gDNA that made up the material.

This CDR3 has 14 amino acids. CDR1 is SGDLS and CDR2 is YYNGEE in the germline V gene. V lost 5 bases, J lost 0 bases, and 10 bases lay in between. In the source study's methods: Estimated nucleated cell counts came from reference gene primer amplification. Sequenced by immunoSEQ multiplex PCR; TCRdb stores in-frame clones only, minus some. The V and J calls and clone size were taken over from that table, and D and trimming were inferred from the DNA. This table has 150,000 to 200,000 clones, 80% to 90% appearing once. V is TRBV9 and J is TRBJ2-3; a possible D gene is TRBD1 (5 bases). Sequenced material: peripheral blood. The clonotype comes from a woman older than 75 with acute or convalescent COVID-19. The CDR3 DNA reads TGTGCCAGCAGTTCAGGGCCAAGCACAGATACGCAGTATTTT. This translates into CASSSGPSTDTQYF.